The clone carrying this TCR beta chain was detected a few times. Its specificity is not known. Using its own MiXCR run on the 5' RACE reads, TCRdb lists one record per CDR3 protein. The data hold just over 450,000 distinct CDR3 sequences, with 14% observed a single time. The entry originates in a study of identical twins. Findings of the study overall: Memory repertoires showed no such pattern, whereas abundant cord blood beta clonotypes carried fewer insertions. Zero-insertion results could be subject to partial confounding by invariant MAIT and iNKT cells. Out-of-frame sharing of TCR alpha in monozygotic twins was underestimated by models.

Per germline, CDR1 SGDLS and CDR2 YYNGEE. Trimming stripped 0 bases from V and 4 bases from J, with 10 bases between. The CDR3 is made up of 14 amino acids. These data were also filed under a second study, of yellow fever vaccine responses in identical twins.

This TCR was recovered from a woman between 18 and 30 years old in good health. The chain is built from TRBV9 and TRBJ1-2; D ambiguous. The sequenced material came from CD4+ T cells sorted from blood. The CDR3 bases are TGTGCCAGCAGCGTAGCCGAGACACGCTATGGCTACACCTTC. Translating it yields CASSVAETRYGYTF.